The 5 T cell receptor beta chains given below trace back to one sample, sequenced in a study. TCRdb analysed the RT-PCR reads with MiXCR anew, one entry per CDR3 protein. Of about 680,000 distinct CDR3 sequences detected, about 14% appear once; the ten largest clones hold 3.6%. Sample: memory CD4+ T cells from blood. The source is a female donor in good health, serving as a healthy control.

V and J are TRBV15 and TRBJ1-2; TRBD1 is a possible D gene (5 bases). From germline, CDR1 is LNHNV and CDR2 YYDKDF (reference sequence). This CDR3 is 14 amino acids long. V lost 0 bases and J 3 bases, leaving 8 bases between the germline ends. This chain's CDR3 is CATSRDGTHYGYTF. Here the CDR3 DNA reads TGTGCCACCAGCAGAGATGGGACCCACTATGGCTACACCTTC. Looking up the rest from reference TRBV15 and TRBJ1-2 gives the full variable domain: DAMVIQNPRYQVTQFGKPVTLSCSQTLNHNVMYWYQQKSSQAPKLLFHYYDKDFNNEADTPDNFQSRRPNTSFCFLDIRSPGLGDTAMYLCATSRDGTHYGYTFGSGTRLTVV.

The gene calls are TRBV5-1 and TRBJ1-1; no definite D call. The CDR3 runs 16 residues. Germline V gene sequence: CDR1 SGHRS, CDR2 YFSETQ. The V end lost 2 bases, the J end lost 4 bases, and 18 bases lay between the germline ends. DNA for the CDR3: TGCGCCAGCAGCTTCAACGTAGGAGGCGGGAGCACTGAAGCTTTCTTT. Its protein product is CASSFNVGGGSTEAFF. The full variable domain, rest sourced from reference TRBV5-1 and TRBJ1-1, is KAGVTQTPRYLIKTRGQQVTLSCSPISGHRSVSWYQQTPGQGLQFLFEYFSETQRNKGNFPGRFSGRQFSNSRSEMNVSTLELGDSALYLCASSFNVGGGSTEAFFGQGTRLTVV.

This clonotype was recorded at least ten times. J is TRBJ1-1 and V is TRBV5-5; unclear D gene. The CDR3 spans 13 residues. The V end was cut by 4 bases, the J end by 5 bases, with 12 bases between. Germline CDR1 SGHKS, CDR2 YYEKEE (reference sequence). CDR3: CASSADWGTEAFF. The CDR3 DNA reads TGTGCCAGCAGCGCAGACTGGGGAACTGAAGCTTTCTTT.

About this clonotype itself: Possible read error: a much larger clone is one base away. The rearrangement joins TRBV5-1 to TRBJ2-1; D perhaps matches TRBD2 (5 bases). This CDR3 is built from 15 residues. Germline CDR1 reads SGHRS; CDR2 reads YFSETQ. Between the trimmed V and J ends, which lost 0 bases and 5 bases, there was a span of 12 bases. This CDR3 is CASSLDGLTNNEQFF. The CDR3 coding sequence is TGCGCCAGCAGCTTGGACGGACTTACCAACAATGAGCAGTTCTTC. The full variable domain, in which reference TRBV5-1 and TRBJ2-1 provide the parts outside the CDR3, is KAGVTQTPRYLIKTRGQQVTLSCSPISGHRSVSWYQQTPGQGLQFLFEYFSETQRNKGNFPGRFSGRQFSNSRSEMNVSTLELGDSALYLCASSLDGLTNNEQFFGPGTRLTVL.

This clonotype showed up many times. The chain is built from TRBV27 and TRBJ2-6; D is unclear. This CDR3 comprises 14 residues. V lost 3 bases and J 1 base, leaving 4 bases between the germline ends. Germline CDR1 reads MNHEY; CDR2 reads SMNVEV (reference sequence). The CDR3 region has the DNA TGTGCCAGCAGTTTCAGGTCTGGGGCCAACGTCCTGACTTTC. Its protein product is CASSFRSGANVLTF.